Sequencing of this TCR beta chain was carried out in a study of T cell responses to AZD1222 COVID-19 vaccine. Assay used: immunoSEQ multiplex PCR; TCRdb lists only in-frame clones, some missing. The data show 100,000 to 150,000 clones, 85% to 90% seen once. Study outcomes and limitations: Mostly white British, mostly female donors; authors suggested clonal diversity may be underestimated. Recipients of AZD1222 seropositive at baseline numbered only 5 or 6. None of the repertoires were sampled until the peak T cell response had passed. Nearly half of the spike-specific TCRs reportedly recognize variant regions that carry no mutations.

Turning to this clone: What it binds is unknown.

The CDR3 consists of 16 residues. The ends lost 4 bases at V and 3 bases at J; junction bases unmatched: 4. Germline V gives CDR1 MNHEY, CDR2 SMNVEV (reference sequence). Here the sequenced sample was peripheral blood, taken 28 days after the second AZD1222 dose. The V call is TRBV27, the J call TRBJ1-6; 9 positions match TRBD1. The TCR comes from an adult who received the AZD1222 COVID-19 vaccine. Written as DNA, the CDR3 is TGTGCCAGCAGTTCCCTGACAGGGGGCTATAATTCACCCCTCCACTTT. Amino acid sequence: CASSSLTGGYNSPLHF.